These 9 T cell receptor beta chains originate from one sample sequenced in a study of blood T cell repertoires in COVID-19. Only in-frame clones appear in the TCRdb table, and some are missing; sequencing was by immunoSEQ multiplex PCR. Here the sample spans about 160,000 clones, around 87% being singletons. The sequencing input was peripheral blood. These receptors were collected from a man in his late teens or twenties with COVID-19, enrolled during active disease.

The chain is built from TRBV11-2 and TRBJ2-7; 9 bases align to TRBD1. Germline V gene lookup returns CDR1 SGHAT and CDR2 FQNNGV. The CDR3 runs to 14 residues. V lost 5 bases to trimming and J lost 7 bases; unmatched junction nucleotides: 9. CDR3 nucleotides: TGTGCCAGCAGCCGGGACAGGGCCTTGGGGGAGCAGTACTTC. It translates to CASSRDRALGEQYF.

V and J are TRBV7-2 and TRBJ2-1; 13 bases are a match to TRBD2. This CDR3 has 14 residues. Germline loops: CDR1 SGHTA, CDR2 FQGNSA. V lost 7 bases and J lost 9; bases outside the gene matches: 6. In DNA, the CDR3 is TGTGCCAGCAAACGACTAGCGGGAGGATTTGAGCAGTTCTTC. It codes for CASKRLAGGFEQFF.

The V gene is TRBV4-3, the J gene TRBJ2-7; 9 bases map to TRBD1. J gave up 4 bases and V 2 bases, and 12 bases lay outside the gene matches. CDR3 size: 17 residues. Germline V gives CDR1 LGHNA, CDR2 YSLEER. CDR3 sequence: CASSQSYRDRVAYEQYF. The DNA of the CDR3 is TGCGCCAGCAGCCAATCCTACCGGGACAGGGTAGCGTACGAGCAGTACTTC.

The chain recombines TRBV28 with TRBJ1-5, with 7 bases lining up with TRBD1. The length of the CDR3 is 17 residues. Germline lookup yields CDR1 MDHEN and CDR2 SYDVKM. The J segment lost 3 bases and the V segment lost 2 bases, leaving 10 bases of the junction unmatched. The CDR3 region has the DNA TGTGCCAGCAGTTTACGAGTGACCGGGACAGTCAATCAGCCCCAGCATTTT. Translated, it gives CASSLRVTGTVNQPQHF.

CDR3 amino acids: CASKQGQGYNEQFF. CDR3 in DNA: TGTGCCAGCAAGCAGGGACAGGGGTACAATGAGCAGTTCTTC. The chain uses TRBV3-1 (or the pseudogene TRBV3-2) and TRBJ2-1; 10 bases line up with TRBD1. J lost 4 bases, V lost 7 bases, and 4 bases had no gene match. This CDR3 spans 14 amino acids. Germline values: CDR1 LGHDT, CDR2 YNNKEL (reference sequence).

Only one count was recorded for this clone. The chain recombines TRBV3-1 (or the pseudogene TRBV3-2) with TRBJ2-2; 11 bases align to TRBD2. V shed 4 bases, J shed 1 base, and the junction held 2 bases outside the gene matches. The germline V gene has CDR1 LGHDT and CDR2 YNNKEL (reference sequence). The CDR3 extends over 16 amino acids. The CDR3 here is CASSRLAGGNTGELFF. As DNA, the CDR3 is TGTGCCAGCAGCCGCCTAGCGGGAGGGAACACCGGGGAGCTGTTTTTT.

This clone was picked up one time. This sequence joins TRBV9 and TRBJ1-2, with 8 positions matching TRBD1. CDR3 size: 13 residues. CDR1 is SGDLS, CDR2 YYNGEE, per germline. V trimming: 0 bases; J trimming: 8 bases; junction bases outside the gene matches: 3. The CDR3 sequence is CASSVGTGGGYTF. The CDR3 region has the DNA TGTGCCAGCAGCGTAGGTACAGGGGGAGGCTACACCTTC.

This clone has only one observation. The CDR3 coding sequence is TGTGCCTGGAGTCCCAGGGGCTATAATTCACCCCTCCACTTT. This gives the protein CAWSPRGYNSPLHF. J is TRBJ1-6 and V is TRBV30, with D possibly matching TRBD1 (6 bases). The CDR3 loop spans 14 amino acids. Germline values: CDR1 GTSNPN, CDR2 SVGIG (reference sequence). V was trimmed by 2 bases and J by 3 bases, leaving 8 bases between them. Variable domain in full (rest from reference TRBV30 and TRBJ1-6): SQTIHQWPATLVQPVGSPLSLECTVEGTSNPNLYWYRQAAGRGLQLLFYSVGIGQISSEVPQNLSASRPQDRQFILSSKKLLLSDSGFYLCAWSPRGYNSPLHFGNGTRLTVT.

This chain joins TRBV18 and TRBJ2-7; 12 bases are a match to TRBD1. The CDR3 covers 15 residues. V was pared by 2 bases and J by 6 bases, with 5 bases of the junction left unmatched. CDR1 is KGHSH and CDR2 is LQKENI in the germline V gene. The CDR3 sequence is CASSPYGTGGIEQYF. The CDR3, as DNA: TGTGCCAGCTCACCATACGGGACAGGGGGCATCGAGCAGTACTTC.